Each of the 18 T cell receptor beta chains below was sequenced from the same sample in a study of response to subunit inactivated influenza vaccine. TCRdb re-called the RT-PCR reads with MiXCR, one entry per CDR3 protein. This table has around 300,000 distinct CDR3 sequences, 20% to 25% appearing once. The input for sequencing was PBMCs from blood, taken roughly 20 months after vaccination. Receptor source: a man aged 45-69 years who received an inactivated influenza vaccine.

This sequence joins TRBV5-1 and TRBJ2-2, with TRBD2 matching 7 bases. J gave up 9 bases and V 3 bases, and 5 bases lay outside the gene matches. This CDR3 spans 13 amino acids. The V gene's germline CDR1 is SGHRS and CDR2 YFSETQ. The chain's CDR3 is CASSSAGTWELFF. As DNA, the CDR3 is TGCGCCAGCAGCTCAGCGGGAACCTGGGAGCTGTTTTTT.

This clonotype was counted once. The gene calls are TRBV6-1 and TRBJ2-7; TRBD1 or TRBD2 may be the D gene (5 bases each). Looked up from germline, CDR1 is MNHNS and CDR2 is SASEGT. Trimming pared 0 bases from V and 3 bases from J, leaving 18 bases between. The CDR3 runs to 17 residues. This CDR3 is CASSEALRRDVNYEQYF. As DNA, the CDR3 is TGTGCCAGCAGTGAAGCGCTTCGCAGGGACGTAAACTACGAGCAGTACTTC.

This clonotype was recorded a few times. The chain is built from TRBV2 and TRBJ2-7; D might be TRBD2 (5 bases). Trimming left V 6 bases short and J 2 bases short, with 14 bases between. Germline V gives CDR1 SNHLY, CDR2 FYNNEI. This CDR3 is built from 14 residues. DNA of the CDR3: TGTGCCAGCAGATTCGCGGGTTATGCCTACGAGCAGTACTTC. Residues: CASRFAGYAYEQYF.

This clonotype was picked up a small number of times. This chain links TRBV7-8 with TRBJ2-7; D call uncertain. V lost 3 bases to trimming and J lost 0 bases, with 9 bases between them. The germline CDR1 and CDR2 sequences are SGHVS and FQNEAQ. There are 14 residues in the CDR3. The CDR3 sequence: CASSLAAHSYEQYF. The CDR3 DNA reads TGTGCCAGCAGCTTGGCGGCACACTCCTACGAGCAGTACTTC. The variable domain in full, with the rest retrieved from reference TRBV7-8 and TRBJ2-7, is GAGVSQSPRYKVAKRGQDVALRCDPISGHVSLFWYQQALGQGPEFLTYFQNEAQLDKSGLPSDRFFAERPEGSVSTLKIQRTQQEDSAVYLCASSLAAHSYEQYFGPGTRLTVT.

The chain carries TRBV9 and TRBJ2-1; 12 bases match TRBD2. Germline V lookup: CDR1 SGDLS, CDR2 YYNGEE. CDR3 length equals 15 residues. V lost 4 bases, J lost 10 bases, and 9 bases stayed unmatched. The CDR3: CASSTSSGRAREQFF. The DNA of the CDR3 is TGTGCCAGCAGCACGTCTAGCGGGAGGGCCCGGGAGCAGTTCTTC.

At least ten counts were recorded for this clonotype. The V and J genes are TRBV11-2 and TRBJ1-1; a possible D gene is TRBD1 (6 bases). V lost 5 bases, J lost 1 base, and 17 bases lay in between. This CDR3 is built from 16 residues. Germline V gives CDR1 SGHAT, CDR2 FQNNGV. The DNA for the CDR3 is TGTGCCAGCAGCCCAGGGGCCGAACCATGGAACACTGAAGCTTTCTTT. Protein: CASSPGAEPWNTEAFF.

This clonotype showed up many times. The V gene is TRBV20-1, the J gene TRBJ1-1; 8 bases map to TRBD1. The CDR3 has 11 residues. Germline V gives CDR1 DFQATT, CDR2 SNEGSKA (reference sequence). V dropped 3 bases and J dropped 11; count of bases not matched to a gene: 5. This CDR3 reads CSASRQGKAFF. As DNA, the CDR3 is TGCAGTGCTAGTAGACAGGGGAAGGCTTTCTTT.

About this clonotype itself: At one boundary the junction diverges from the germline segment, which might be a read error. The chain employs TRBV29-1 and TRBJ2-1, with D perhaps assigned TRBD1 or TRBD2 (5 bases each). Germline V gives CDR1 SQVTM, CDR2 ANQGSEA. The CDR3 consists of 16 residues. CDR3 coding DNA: TGCAGCGTTGAAGAAGGGACCACCCTCTCCTACAATAAGCAGTTCTTC. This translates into CSVEEGTTLSYNKQFF.

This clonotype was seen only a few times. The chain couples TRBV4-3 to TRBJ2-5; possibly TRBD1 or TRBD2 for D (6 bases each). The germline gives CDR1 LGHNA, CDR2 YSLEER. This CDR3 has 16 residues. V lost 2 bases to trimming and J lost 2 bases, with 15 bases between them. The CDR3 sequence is CASSQPRGRKQETQYF. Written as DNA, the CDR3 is TGCGCCAGCAGCCAACCCCGGGGGCGCAAACAAGAGACCCAGTACTTC.

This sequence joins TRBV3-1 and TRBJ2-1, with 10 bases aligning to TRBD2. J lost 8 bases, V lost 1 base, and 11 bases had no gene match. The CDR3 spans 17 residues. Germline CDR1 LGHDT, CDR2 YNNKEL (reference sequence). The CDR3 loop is CASSQGGTSARKDEQFF. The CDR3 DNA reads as TGTGCCAGCAGCCAAGGAGGGACTAGCGCCCGTAAGGATGAGCAGTTCTTC.

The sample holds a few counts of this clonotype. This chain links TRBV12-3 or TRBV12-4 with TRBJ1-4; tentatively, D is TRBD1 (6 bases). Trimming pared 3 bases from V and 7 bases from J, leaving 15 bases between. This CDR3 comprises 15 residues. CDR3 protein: CASSFGQGSGEKLFF. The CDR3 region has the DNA TGTGCCAGCAGTTTTGGGCAGGGGTCGGGTGAAAAACTGTTTTTT.

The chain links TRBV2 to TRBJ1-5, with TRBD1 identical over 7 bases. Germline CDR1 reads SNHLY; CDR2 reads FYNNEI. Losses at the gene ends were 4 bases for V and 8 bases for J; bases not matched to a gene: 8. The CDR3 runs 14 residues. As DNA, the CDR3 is TGTGCCAGCAGTGGGACAGGCGGGGGGGAGCCCCAGCATTTT. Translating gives CASSGTGGGEPQHF.

CDR3 sequence: CATSDRTSGSLLGEQFF. The CDR3 DNA reads as TGTGCCACCAGTGACCGGACTAGCGGGTCACTTCTCGGCGAGCAGTTCTTC. The chain carries TRBV24-1 and TRBJ2-1; TRBD2 aligns across 11 bases. Germline values: CDR1 KGHDR, CDR2 SFDVKD. The length of the CDR3 is 17 residues. J gave up 10 bases and V 4 bases, and 14 bases lay outside the gene matches.

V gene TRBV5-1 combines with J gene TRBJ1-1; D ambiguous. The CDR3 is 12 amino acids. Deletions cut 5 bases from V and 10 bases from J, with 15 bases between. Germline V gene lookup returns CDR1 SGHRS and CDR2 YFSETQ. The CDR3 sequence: CASRPDRTGAFF. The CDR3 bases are TGCGCCAGCAGGCCTGACCGCACGGGAGCTTTCTTT.

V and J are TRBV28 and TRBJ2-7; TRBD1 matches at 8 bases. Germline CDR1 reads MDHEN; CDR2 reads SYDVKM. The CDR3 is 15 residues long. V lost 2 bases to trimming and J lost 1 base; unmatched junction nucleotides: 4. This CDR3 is CASSLPGTGSYEQYF. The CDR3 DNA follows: TGTGCCAGCAGTTTACCGGGGACAGGATCCTACGAGCAGTACTTC. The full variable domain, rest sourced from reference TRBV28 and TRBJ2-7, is DVKVTQSSRYLVKRTGEKVFLECVQDMDHENMFWYRQDPGLGLRLIYFSYDVKMKEKGDIPEGYSVSREKKERFSLILESASTNQTSMYLCASSLPGTGSYEQYFGPGTRLTVT.

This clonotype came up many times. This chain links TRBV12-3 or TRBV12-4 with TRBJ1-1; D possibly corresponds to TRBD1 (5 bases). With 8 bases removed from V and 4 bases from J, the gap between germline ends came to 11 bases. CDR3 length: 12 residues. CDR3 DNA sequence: TGTGCCAGCTTAGCGGGGGGCACTGAAGCTTTCTTT. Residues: CASLAGGTEAFF.

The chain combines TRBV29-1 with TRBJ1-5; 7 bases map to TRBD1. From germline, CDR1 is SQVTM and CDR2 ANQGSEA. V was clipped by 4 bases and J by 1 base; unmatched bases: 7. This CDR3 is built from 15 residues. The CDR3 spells CSVGEPGQSNQPQHF. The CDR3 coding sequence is TGCAGCGTTGGGGAACCGGGACAGAGCAATCAGCCCCAGCATTTT.

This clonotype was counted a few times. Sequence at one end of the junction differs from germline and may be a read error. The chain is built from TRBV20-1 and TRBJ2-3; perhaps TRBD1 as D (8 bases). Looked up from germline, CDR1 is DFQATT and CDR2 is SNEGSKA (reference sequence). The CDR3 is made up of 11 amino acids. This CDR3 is CSYRGRDTKYF. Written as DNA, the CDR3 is TGCAGTTACAGGGGGAGGGATACGAAGTATTTT.